The source of this TCR beta chain is a study of blood T cells in healthy people across ages. Study overall: Capture by template switching was about one barcoded beta molecule per two T cells. Notes on the study in general: Diversity figures derived from one million T cells were judged to underestimate the true value. Researchers said unsorted PBMCs prevented a conclusive naive versus antigen-experienced comparison.

The CDR3 is made up of 15 amino acids. Germline assignment: CDR1 SGHVS and CDR2 FNYEAQ. With V trimmed by 5 bases and J by 2 bases, 8 bases remained unmatched. This clonotype came up many times. As yet, its antigen is unknown. It was with a sample-barcoded 5' primer and a J-beta primer mix that a second PCR of roughly 7 to 12 cycles was run. Per sample, CDR3-containing paired-end reads numbered at least 2.5 million. TCRdb re-derived calls from the 5' RACE reads in MiXCR, one entry per CDR3 protein. The data contain around 1.7 million distinct CDR3 sequences, under 30% of them seen just once; the ten biggest clones take up less than 9.5%.

Material for sequencing was blood. J is TRBJ2-5 and V is TRBV7-6; the match to TRBD2 covers 7 bases. This sequence originates from a woman in her twenties or thirties in good health. This CDR3 reads CASSLTWTSQETQYF. The CDR3 nucleotides read TGTGCCAGCAGCCTGACCTGGACTAGTCAAGAGACCCAGTACTTC. Combining the CDR3 with reference TRBV7-6 and TRBJ2-5 gives the whole variable domain GAGVSQSPRYKVTKRGQDVALRCDPISGHVSLYWYRQALGQGPEFLTYFNYEAQQDKSGLPNDRFSAERPEGSISTLTIQRTEQRDSAMYRCASSLTWTSQETQYFGPGTRLLVL.